The TCR beta chain under discussion was sequenced for a study of radiotherapy plus CTLA-4 blockade in lung cancer. Whole-study context: In approximately 17% of patients, objective responses were seen; 30% to 35% had disease control.

The CDR3 sequence is 14 residues long. Trimming cost V 7 bases and J 4 bases; bases outside gene matches: 10. CDR1 and CDR2 from the germline V gene are MDHEN and SYDVKM. Data came from immunoSEQ multiplex PCR; TCRdb stores just in-frame clones and leaves some out. The table has some 90,000 clones, approximately 84% seen once; the top ten hold more than 2%. Study-level findings and limits: Expansion of tumor-derived TCR clones was observed in blood after radiotherapy plus ipilimumab. Early blood T cell clone dynamics reportedly forecast response best, with interferon-beta.

Those with chemo-refractory metastatic non-small-cell lung cancer were treated with focal radiation combined with CTLA-4 blockade using ipilimumab. Points on this clone: Its antigen is still unknown.

This receptor was obtained from a human donor with non-small cell lung cancer who had a partial response to radiotherapy plus ipilimumab. The material sequenced was peripheral blood, taken from a patient treated with radiotherapy plus ipilimumab. This chain joins TRBV28 and TRBJ2-7; 7 bases match TRBD1. This chain's CDR3 is CASTEIDREYEQYF. CDR3 DNA: TGTGCCAGCACTGAGATCGACAGGGAATACGAGCAGTACTTC.